This is a list of T cell receptor beta chains from one sample in a study of T cell repertoires in cytomegalovirus infection. One entry per CDR3 protein, called by TCRdb with MiXCR from the reads. The sample shows 450,000 to 550,000 distinct CDR3 sequences, roughly 42% of them seen only once. No cognate antigen is known for these TCRs. This material consisted of cultured PBMCs, taken from culture after CMV antigen stimulation. The receptors here all came from a human donor in good health (CMV status not recorded). Some clones in this sample may be carry-over from other donors' samples. CDR3s include the opening cysteine and the closing phenylalanine or tryptophan. The order of the fields is V gene, J gene, CDR3 protein.

>TRBV7-6|TRBJ2-1
CASSAQGIGEQFF
>TRBV7-2|TRBJ2-7
CASSVGGLKWYEQYF
>TRBV7-2|TRBJ2-3
CASSFGSGTDTQYF
>TRBV20-1|TRBJ1-5
CSADRGSNQPQHF
>TRBV6-5|TRBJ2-1
CASGRGDEQFF
>TRBV4-1|TRBJ1-2
CASSPILTGSNYGYTF
>TRBV7-8|TRBJ2-1
CASSLDSRDNEQFF
>TRBV30|TRBJ2-1
CACDGLAGRNEQFF
>TRBV2|TRBJ1-4
CASSVGGAGEKLFF
>TRBV7-6|TRBJ2-1
CASSFEPDYNEQFF
>TRBV12-3/TRBV12-4|TRBJ2-1
CASSKARAGRQFF
>TRBV7-6|TRBJ2-2
CASSFSSGGELFF
>TRBV20-1|TRBJ2-7
CSGGTSGRAYEQYF
>TRBV7-8|TRBJ1-6
CASSLVRGNSPLHF
>TRBV5-4|TRBJ2-3
CASSSDGGITDTQYF
>TRBV19|TRBJ1-4
CASSTPKDGRREKLFF
>TRBV2|TRBJ2-5
CASTGTSRAQETQYF
>TRBV7-6|TRBJ2-7
CASSSATSGTYEQYF
>TRBV6-5|TRBJ2-2
CASSYSSTTGELFF
>TRBV7-9|TRBJ2-1
CASSLGSPQEQFF
>TRBV4-1|TRBJ2-3
CASSQNRGTDTQYF
>TRBV4-1|TRBJ2-5
CASSRNRGETQYF
>TRBV7-2|TRBJ2-1
CASSLSPAGRQFF
>TRBV6-1|TRBJ2-1
CASSGFRGVNYNEQFF
>TRBV11-2|TRBJ2-5
CASSLARESKAQYF
>TRBV6-8|TRBJ2-3
CASSQPRLAGGFTDTQYF
>TRBV2|TRBJ1-2
CASRTWGSYGYTF
>TRBV6-2/TRBV6-3|TRBJ2-7
CASKIAGASWEQYF
>TRBV27|TRBJ1-1
CASSWSGTGNRNTEAFF
>TRBV5-1|TRBJ2-1
CASRTSGHEQFF
>TRBV19|TRBJ2-5
CASSIGGRGLGGETQYF
>TRBV7-2|TRBJ2-7
CASSPDPSVPGTYEQYF
>TRBV19|TRBJ1-1
CASSLLPSATGKNTEAFF
>TRBV5-5|TRBJ2-3
CASSPRTSRDTQYF
>TRBV7-2|TRBJ2-7
CASSRGDQLYEQYF
>TRBV18|TRBJ1-1
CASSPVTVLNTEAFF
>TRBV11-3|TRBJ2-1
CASSPGGARVDEQFF
>TRBV24-1|TRBJ2-7
CATSDGTASYEQYF
>TRBV5-4|TRBJ2-3
CASSPYPTDTQYF
>TRBV2|TRBJ2-3
CASSERDRGADTQYF
>TRBV6-1|TRBJ1-5
CASSAGSAGGRAQHF
>TRBV7-9|TRBJ2-5
CASRDWKAGRETQYF
>TRBV11-2|TRBJ2-2
CASSSTRTSGRVVAGELFF
>TRBV7-2|TRBJ2-5
CASSLTGGFETQYF
>TRBV6-1|TRBJ1-3
CASNEDSNSGNTIYF
>TRBV18|TRBJ2-6
CASSPQGQGPSGANVLTF
>TRBV28|TRBJ2-7
CASSLANYEQYF
>TRBV7-8|TRBJ2-1
CASSLYWDWQFF
>TRBV6-1|TRBJ1-6
CASAGTPYNSPLHF
>TRBV2|TRBJ2-7
CASNPDRMYEQYF
>TRBV7-2|TRBJ1-6
CASSFDWVGSPLHF
>TRBV5-8|TRBJ2-5
CASSSGAKGTQYF
>TRBV3-1|TRBJ2-1
CASSQDWRWGGNEQFF
>TRBV4-1|TRBJ2-7
CASSQGPSGVGEQYF
>TRBV15|TRBJ2-7
CATSREGRTYEQYF